Below, 10 T cell receptor beta chains from the same sample are listed, as sequenced in a study of T-cell reconstitution after alpha-beta-depleted transplantation in children listed by TCRdb under 2016. Library construction relied on PCR. These reads were obtained on an Illumina HiSeq 2500. Molecular barcoding was employed in the preparation of TCR libraries, with unique molecular identifiers being used to normalize TCRbeta repertoire quantification. The public reads were quality trimmed at Q25 with fastp and then assembled into clones with MiXCR by TCRdb, keeping productive beta chains. Rows are combined by CDR3 protein, so each entry shows the most common genes and DNA. The sample records around 360,000 distinct CDR3 sequences, approximately 10% of which are singletons. The ten most abundant clones make up 2% to 2.5% of the sample. The sequencing used PBMCs from the stem cell graft donor, collected from the stem cell graft. The receptors originated from a human donor who donated a stem cell graft to a child with acute lymphoblastic leukemia.

The rearrangement links TRBV10-3 to TRBJ2-5, with a possible D match to TRBD1 (5 bases). The CDR3 contains 15 residues. Germline V gene data show CDR1 as ENHRY and CDR2 as SYGVKD. V dropped 0 bases and J dropped 2 bases, with 10 bases sitting between them. The CDR3 loop reads CAISESIGQQETQYF. The CDR3 DNA reads as TGTGCCATCAGTGAGTCGATAGGACAACAAGAGACCCAGTACTTC.

The J gene is TRBJ2-7, the V gene TRBV5-1, with D maybe TRBD2 (5 bases). Trimming shortened V by 0 bases and J by 2 bases, and 12 bases separated the two germline ends. This CDR3 has 15 amino acids. Germline assignment: CDR1 SGHRS and CDR2 YFSETQ. This chain's CDR3 is CASSLVGESTYEQYF. In DNA, the CDR3 is TGCGCCAGCAGCTTGGTCGGGGAATCGACCTACGAGCAGTACTTC.

The chain has TRBV27 and TRBJ1-5, with 12 bases that match TRBD1. V lost 2 bases and J lost 7; bases outside the gene matches: 9. This CDR3 region has 17 residues. Germline values: CDR1 MNHEY, CDR2 SMNVEV (reference sequence). For the CDR3, the DNA is TGTGCCAGCAGTTTAGGGACAGGGGGCCTTCCAGGCCAGCCCCAGCATTTT. Protein sequence: CASSLGTGGLPGQPQHF.

In its sample, this clonotype was seen a few times. The chain recombines TRBV27 with TRBJ2-7; possibly TRBD2 for D (6 bases). CDR1 is MNHEY and CDR2 is SMNVEV in the germline V gene (reference sequence). V shed 6 bases and J shed 2 bases, with 14 bases lying between them. The CDR3 is made up of 14 amino acids. The CDR3: CASRGGRPAYEQYF. The DNA of the CDR3 is TGTGCCAGCAGAGGAGGGAGACCTGCCTACGAGCAGTACTTC.

This chain joins TRBV6-1 and TRBJ1-5; unclear D gene. Trimming pared 5 bases from V and 9 bases from J, leaving 17 bases between. This CDR3 comprises 14 residues. Germline V CDR1 and CDR2: MNHNS, SASEGT. The CDR3 protein is CASSPDTSPGPQHF. The DNA of the CDR3 is TGTGCCAGCAGTCCTGATACATCTCCAGGGCCCCAGCATTTT.

In its sample, this clonotype was seen many times. V usage is TRBV7-8 and J usage is TRBJ2-2, with D uncertain. Germline CDR1 SGHVS, CDR2 FQNEAQ. The V end lost 1 base, the J end lost 5 bases, and 8 bases lay between the germline ends. This CDR3 is built from 14 residues. In nucleotides, the CDR3 is TGTGCCAGCAGCTTAGAGTGGGTTACCGGGGAGCTGTTTTTT. It yields the protein CASSLEWVTGELFF.

The chain carries TRBV20-1 and TRBJ2-3; no definite D call. Germline CDR1 is DFQATT and CDR2 is SNEGSKA (reference sequence). Trimming removed 6 bases at V and 0 bases at J, with 22 bases between. This CDR3 is built from 17 residues. This chain's CDR3 is CSAIGDKALISTDTQYF. The CDR3 DNA reads TGCAGTGCCATCGGAGACAAAGCGCTAATTAGCACAGATACGCAGTATTTT.

This clonotype was recorded a few times. The gene calls are TRBV7-2 and TRBJ2-1; 7 bases line up with TRBD2. The V segment lost 6 bases and the J segment 4 bases; nucleotides outside the gene matches: 12. The CDR3 sequence is 16 residues long. Germline CDR1 and CDR2: SGHTA and FQGNSA. CDR3 amino acids: CASRGPASGYYNEQFF. The CDR3 DNA follows: TGTGCCAGCAGGGGCCCGGCTAGCGGCTATTACAATGAGCAGTTCTTC.

The V call is TRBV5-1, the J call TRBJ2-2; possibly TRBD1 for D (5 bases). The CDR3 sequence is 15 residues long. From germline, CDR1 is SGHRS and CDR2 YFSETQ. The V gene lost 2 bases and the J gene lost 3 bases, with 11 bases spanning the gap. CDR3 sequence: CASSFGRVDTGELFF. CDR3 DNA: TGCGCCAGCAGCTTCGGCAGGGTGGACACCGGGGAGCTGTTTTTT.

The chain joins TRBV3-1 to TRBJ1-6; a possible D gene is TRBD1 (5 bases). Deletions cut 1 base from V and 7 bases from J, with 11 bases between. The CDR3 loop spans 15 amino acids. Germline V gene data show CDR1 as LGHDT and CDR2 as YNNKEL (reference sequence). CDR3 amino acids: CASSQGAGRNSPLHF. CDR3 in DNA: TGTGCCAGCAGCCAAGGTGCAGGGCGGAATTCACCCCTCCACTTT.